The rows below give T cell receptor beta chains drawn from one sample of a study of radiotherapy plus CTLA-4 blockade in lung cancer. Profiling relied on immunoSEQ multiplex PCR, and the TCRdb table lists in-frame clones only, not all of them. This sample has 110,000 or so clones, with 78% found just once. Sequencing used peripheral blood, obtained from a patient treated with radiotherapy plus ipilimumab. All receptors derive from a human donor with non-small cell lung cancer who had a partial response to radiotherapy plus ipilimumab. CDR3s include the opening cysteine and the closing phenylalanine or tryptophan. The D gene is left open where the match is weak. Expanded clones get a size class; other rows say once, few or many, or leave the size out.

clone_size	j_call	v_call	d_call	cdr3_nt	cdr3_aa
NA	TRBJ1-4	TRBV18	TRBD1	TGTGCCAGCTCACTAAACCAGGGGGAGAATGAAAAACTGTTTTTT	CASSLNQGENEKLFF
NA	TRBJ1-5	TRBV18	TRBD1	TGTGCCAGCTCACCAGGACAGGGTCCCAGCAATCAGCCCCAGCATTTT	CASSPGQGPSNQPQHF
NA	TRBJ2-1	TRBV6-5	TRBD1	TGTGCCAGCAGGCCTGGGACAGCAGCAAGCAATGAGCAGTTCTTC	CASRPGTAASNEQFF
NA	TRBJ2-3	TRBV29-1	NA	TGCAGCGTTGAAGAACGGGCGGGATTAACAGATACGCAGTATTTT	CSVEERAGLTDTQYF
few	TRBJ2-5	TRBV6-5	TRBD1	TGTGCCAGCAGGAGGGACAGCTTGAATCAAGAGACCCAGTACTTC	CASRRDSLNQETQYF
NA	TRBJ1-2	TRBV18	TRBD1	TGTGCCAGCTCACCGTCTACGGACAGGGGGCTAGGTGGCTACACCTTC	CASSPSTDRGLGGYTF
NA	TRBJ1-6	TRBV4-1	TRBD1	TGCGCCAGCAGCCAAGTTCTCGGGACAGCTAATTCACCCCTCCACTTT	CASSQVLGTANSPLHF
NA	TRBJ1-4	TRBV28	NA	TGTGCCAGCGCCCCAGGGCAGCGGGGTGAAAAACTGTTTTTT	CASAPGQRGEKLFF
few	TRBJ1-1	TRBV27	NA	TGTGCCAGCAGTTTAAGGGGGTTCACTGAAGCTTTCTTT	CASSLRGFTEAFF
NA	TRBJ1-2	TRBV6-1	NA	TGTGCCAGCAGCTCAGCGGCGGCCCTTGGCTACACCTTC	CASSSAAALGYTF
NA	TRBJ1-1	TRBV9	NA	TGTGCCAGCAGCGTAGTGTCCAGCACTGAAGCTTTCTTT	CASSVVSSTEAFF
NA	TRBJ1-1	TRBV2	TRBD1	TGTGCCAGCAGTGAAGATGGGGGGACAGGTTGGACTGAAGCTTTCTTT	CASSEDGGTGWTEAFF
NA	TRBJ2-5	TRBV7-7	TRBD2	TGTGCTAGCAGCCCGGGGCTAGCGGGGATGCAAGAGACCCAGTACTTC	CASSPGLAGMQETQYF
NA	TRBJ2-3	TRBV5-1	TRBD2	TGCGCCAGCAGGGGGCTAGCGGTTAGCACAGATACGCAGTATTTT	CASRGLAVSTDTQYF
NA	TRBJ2-5	TRBV6-6	NA	TGTGCCAGCAGTCGGACTTGGGAGACCCAGTACTTC	CASSRTWETQYF
once	TRBJ2-2	TRBV27	TRBD1	TGTGCCAGCAGTTTATCGAACCACGACAGGGGGCGAGCCGGGGAGCTGTTTTTT	CASSLSNHDRGRAGELFF
NA	TRBJ1-3	TRBV18	TRBD1	TGTGCCAGCTCAGCCGACGGACAGGGGGCTGGAAACACCATATATTTT	CASSADGQGAGNTIYF
NA	TRBJ1-2	TRBV5-1	TRBD1	TGCGCCAGCAGCCCGACCGGACAGGGTGGTTTTGGTGGCTACACCTTC	CASSPTGQGGFGGYTF
once	TRBJ1-4	TRBV11-2	NA	TGTGCCAGCAGCTTTCAGGGAACAACTAATGAAAAACTGTTTTTT	CASSFQGTTNEKLFF
NA	TRBJ1-5	TRBV6-5	NA	TGTGCCAGCAGCCCCGGACGGGACAATCAGCCCCAGCATTTT	CASSPGRDNQPQHF
NA	TRBJ1-1	TRBV18	NA	TGTGCCAGCTCACCGCCTACCCCAGGGGTCAACACTGAAGCTTTCTTT	CASSPPTPGVNTEAFF
NA	TRBJ1-2	TRBV5-1	TRBD1	TGCGCCAGCAGCGAGGGACAGGGCAACTATGGCTACACCTTC	CASSEGQGNYGYTF
few	TRBJ1-5	TRBV30	NA	TGTGCCTGGGAGACAGGCAGCAATCAGCCCCAGCATTTT	CAWETGSNQPQHF
NA	TRBJ2-1	TRBV11-3	TRBD1	TGTGCCAGCAGCCGGGACAGGGACCATGAGCAGTTCTTC	CASSRDRDHEQFF
NA	TRBJ2-1	TRBV4-3	TRBD2	TGCGCCAGCAGCCTACGACTAGCGGGAGGTTATGAGCAGTTCTTC	CASSLRLAGGYEQFF
once	TRBJ1-2	TRBV29-1	NA	TGCAGCGTTGAAAGGGCGGGGGGAAGCGGCTACACCTTC	CSVERAGGSGYTF
NA	TRBJ2-7	TRBV28	TRBD1	TGTGCCAGCAGTCCTTGGACAGGGGGCATGGACGAGCAGTACTTC	CASSPWTGGMDEQYF